Listed below are T cell receptor beta chains from one sample, sequenced in a study of PD-1 blockade in classical Hodgkin lymphoma. Assay used: immunoSEQ multiplex PCR; TCRdb lists only in-frame clones, some missing. The sample contains 30,000 to 35,000 clones, roughly four fifths of which appear only once. Sample: CD4+ T cells from blood, taken before the fourth cycle of nivolumab. These receptors came from a human donor with classical Hodgkin lymphoma. Each CDR3 is given with its conserved first and last residue. D genes are given only for firm matches. Where a row states a size, it is once, few, many or the class of an expanded clone; other rows omit it.

16 - TRBJ2-5 - TRBV27 CASSLSIEVRRETQYF TGTGCCAGCAGTTTATCGATCGAGGTCAGGCGGGAGACCCAGTACTTC
16 - TRBJ1-5 - TRBV7-2 CASSLAPTAFNQPQHF TGTGCCAGCAGCTTAGCCCCGACGGCATTCAATCAGCCCCAGCATTTT
13 - TRBJ2-7 - TRBV27 CASSLSSGLRVNF TGTGCCAGCAGTTTAAGCTCCGGGCTACGGGTGAACTTC
14 TRBD2 TRBJ2-3 - TRBV29-1 CSVGLRLALDTQYF TGCAGCGTTGGGTTAAGACTAGCGTTAGATACGCAGTATTTT
13 - TRBJ1-1 - TRBV6-5 CASQLQAAGEAFF TGTGCCAGCCAACTACAGGCCGCGGGTGAAGCTTTCTTT
16 TRBD1 TRBJ1-5 - TRBV7-8 CASSLETGGGDQPQHF TGTGCCAGCAGCTTAGAGACAGGGGGCGGCGATCAGCCCCAGCATTTT
15 - TRBJ2-7 - TRBV7-9 CASSIRQSLSYEQYF TGTGCCAGCAGCATACGACAGAGCCTTTCCTACGAGCAGTACTTC
16 TRBD2 TRBJ2-3 - TRBV7-2 CASSSWTSGGSDTQYF TGTGCCAGCAGCTCCTGGACTAGCGGGGGGTCAGATACGCAGTATTTT
16 - TRBJ2-1 few TRBV4-1 CASSQGSRGAYNEQFF TGCGCCAGCAGCCAAGGCTCGCGCGGGGCGTACAATGAGCAGTTCTTC
15 - TRBJ1-6 once TRBV19 CATTSRANYNSPLHF TGTGCCACCACGTCGAGGGCCAACTATAATTCACCCCTCCACTTT
17 - TRBJ2-7 once TRBV12-5 CASGSSYSNRLGHEQYF TGTGCTAGTGGTTCATCTTATTCTAACCGACTTGGGCACGAGCAGTACTTC
14 - TRBJ2-1 - TRBV6-1 CASTGTPSYNEQFF TGTGCCAGCACCGGGACACCGTCCTACAATGAGCAGTTCTTC
14 - TRBJ1-5 - TRBV19 CASSDQGTNQPQHF TGTGCCAGTAGCGACCAGGGGACCAATCAGCCCCAGCATTTT
17 TRBD2 TRBJ2-2 - TRBV6-1 CASRELAGGSNTGELFF TGTGCCAGCAGAGAACTAGCGGGGGGATCAAACACCGGGGAGCTGTTTTTT
13 - TRBJ2-7 - TRBV2 CASGRDATYEQYF TGTGCCAGCGGCCGGGACGCCACCTACGAGCAGTACTTC
15 - TRBJ2-7 few TRBV10-1 CASSEGVRGTYEQYF TGCGCCAGCAGTGAAGGAGTTCGAGGAACCTACGAGCAGTACTTC
14 - TRBJ2-3 - TRBV11-2 CASSLDRRSGTQYF TGTGCCAGCAGCTTAGATCGTAGGTCTGGCACGCAGTATTTT
14 - TRBJ2-2 few TRBV19 CASRSKGNTGELFF TGTGCCAGCCGAAGCAAGGGAAACACCGGGGAGCTGTTTTTT
14 - TRBJ2-1 - TRBV9 CASSVAPVNNEQFF TGTGCCAGCAGCGTAGCTCCCGTAAATAATGAGCAGTTCTTC
12 - TRBJ1-1 medium-sized TRBV11-2 CASNRPNTEAFF TGTGCCAGCAACAGACCGAACACTGAAGCTTTCTTT
13 - TRBJ2-6 - TRBV18 CASSPSGANVLTF TGTGCCAGCTCCCCCTCTGGGGCCAACGTCCTGACTTTC
13 - TRBJ1-3 few TRBV19 CASSTGAGNTIYF TGTGCCAGTAGTACGGGGGCTGGAAACACCATATATTTT
13 TRBD1 TRBJ1-1 - TRBV29-1 CSVAQGADTEAFF TGCAGCGTCGCACAGGGGGCCGACACTGAAGCTTTCTTT
16 - TRBJ1-1 - TRBV4-1 CASSQGLGTTNTEAFF TGCGCCAGCAGCCAAGGGTTGGGCACCACGAACACTGAAGCTTTCTTT
16 TRBD2 TRBJ2-3 - TRBV5-1 CASSSISGDLIDTQYF TGCGCCAGCAGCTCGATTAGCGGGGACCTCATTGATACGCAGTATTTT
16 - TRBJ1-6 - TRBV18 CASSPIWGAEDSPLHF TGTGCCAGCTCACCCATCTGGGGGGCAGAGGATTCACCCCTCCACTTT
18 - TRBJ1-6 few TRBV5-1 CASSLNRQDSSYNSPLHF TGCGCCAGCAGCTTGAACAGACAGGACAGCTCCTATAATTCACCCCTCCACTTT
16 - TRBJ2-3 - TRBV6-4 CASSDEGDSSTDTQYF TGTGCCAGCAGTGACGAGGGGGATTCTAGCACAGATACGCAGTATTTT
15 - TRBJ1-2 few TRBV19 CASSTGRTSYYGYTF TGTGCCAGTAGTACCGGGAGAACGAGCTACTATGGCTACACCTTC
17 TRBD2 TRBJ2-1 once TRBV7-8 CASSRATPSGGNNEQFF TGTGCCAGCAGCCGGGCGACCCCTAGCGGGGGCAACAATGAGCAGTTCTTC
17 - TRBJ1-2 - TRBV27 CASSLSPSTLTNYGYTF TGTGCCAGCAGTTTAAGCCCCTCCACGCTTACTAACTATGGCTACACCTTC
15 - TRBJ2-2 - TRBV9 CASREQGGTTGELFF TGTGCCAGCAGGGAACAGGGCGGCACCACCGGGGAGCTGTTTTTT
14 TRBD1 TRBJ1-1 - TRBV10-3 CATDQGQGRTEAFF TGTGCCACCGACCAGGGACAGGGGAGGACTGAAGCTTTCTTT
12 - TRBJ1-1 once TRBV6-5 CASRERNTEAFF TGTGCCAGTCGGGAGCGGAACACTGAAGCTTTCTTT
15 TRBD1 TRBJ1-2 few TRBV7-3 CASSPLDRGVYGYTF TGTGCCAGCAGCCCCCTGGACAGGGGAGTCTATGGCTACACCTTC
14 - TRBJ1-2 - TRBV30 CAWSRNRVNYGYTF TGTGCCTGGAGTCGTAACAGGGTCAACTATGGCTACACCTTC
15 - TRBJ1-2 - TRBV5-5 CASSLEADFNYGYTF TGTGCCAGCAGCTTGGAGGCCGATTTCAACTATGGCTACACCTTC
15 TRBD1 TRBJ2-7 - TRBV4-3 CASSQGLGGQYEQYF TGCGCCAGCAGCCAAGGTTTAGGGGGACAGTACGAGCAGTACTTC
15 TRBD1 TRBJ1-2 - TRBV7-2 CASSLGGDRGYGYTF TGTGCCAGCAGCTTAGGCGGGGACAGGGGCTATGGCTACACCTTC
14 TRBD1 TRBJ2-5 - TRBV7-2 CASARIQGFGTQYF TGTGCCAGCGCACGCATACAGGGGTTTGGGACCCAGTACTTC